What follows are 27 T cell receptor beta chains derived from one specimen sequenced in a study of shared clonotypes between healthy human individuals. Some clones are missing from TCRdb's copy, which holds only in-frame ones; the method was immunoSEQ multiplex PCR. The sample holds around 1.5 million clones, under 99% seen once. The sequenced sample consisted of naive CD4+ T cells sorted from blood. Indicated subset: CD45RA+ positively selected. These receptors came from a man aged 25-45 years in good health.

This CDR3 reads CASSYHPLGISTGELFF. As DNA, the CDR3 is TGTGCCAGCAGCTACCATCCACTTGGGATCTCCACCGGGGAGCTGTTTTTT. The chain couples TRBV11-2 to TRBJ2-2; D is uncertain. This CDR3 spans 17 amino acids. Looked up from germline, CDR1 is SGHAT and CDR2 is FQNNGV. Trimming stripped 4 bases from V and 4 bases from J, with 19 bases between.

This chain joins TRBV19 and TRBJ2-2, with 7 bases matching TRBD1. V shed 5 bases, J shed 1 base, and the junction held 7 bases outside the gene matches. Looked up from germline, CDR1 is LNHDA and CDR2 is SQIVND (reference sequence). This CDR3 is 16 amino acids long. For the CDR3, the DNA is TGTGCCAGTAGTTCAAGGGGACAGCTGAACACCGGGGAGCTGTTTTTT. It translates to CASSSRGQLNTGELFF.

This chain links TRBV9 with TRBJ2-2, with 10 nucleotides matching TRBD2. From germline, CDR1 is SGDLS and CDR2 YYNGEE. The CDR3 runs 16 residues. The trim removed 4 bases at V and 7 bases at J, leaving 10 bases unmatched. CDR3 in amino acids: CASSPGLAGVSGELFF. The CDR3 nucleotides read TGTGCCAGCAGCCCAGGGCTAGCGGGAGTGAGCGGGGAGCTGTTTTTT.

The V call is TRBV19, the J call TRBJ2-4, with 8 positions matching TRBD1. J gave up 7 bases and V 6 bases, and 11 bases lay outside the gene matches. This CDR3 comprises 15 residues. Germline V CDR1 and CDR2: LNHDA, SQIVND (reference sequence). The CDR3 DNA reads TGTGCCAGTAGAACCGGACAGGGATGGCTGAACATTCAGTACTTC. It specifies CASRTGQGWLNIQYF.

The V gene is TRBV19, the J gene TRBJ2-5; 8 nucleotides line up with TRBD1. Germline assignment: CDR1 LNHDA and CDR2 SQIVND (reference sequence). The CDR3 length is 14 residues. The J segment lost 5 bases and the V segment lost 6 bases, leaving 8 bases of the junction unmatched. The CDR3: CASSRGQGWETQYF. Written as DNA, the CDR3 is TGTGCCAGTAGCAGAGGACAGGGATGGGAGACCCAGTACTTC. Using reference TRBV19 and TRBJ2-5 for the parts outside the CDR3, the full variable domain is DGGITQSPKYLFRKEGQNVTLSCEQNLNHDAMYWYRQDPGQGLRLIYYSQIVNDFQKGDIAEGYSVSREKKESFPLTVTSAQKNPTAFYLCASSRGQGWETQYFGPGTRLLVL.

J is TRBJ2-3 and V is TRBV30; D is possibly TRBD1 (7 bases). The CDR3 consists of 15 residues. Trimming took off 0 bases at V and 4 bases at J, with 14 bases between the two ends. The germline gives CDR1 GTSNPN, CDR2 SVGIG (reference sequence). The CDR3 spells CAWSVSRGEADTQYF. CDR3 sequence (DNA): TGTGCCTGGAGTGTTAGCAGGGGGGAGGCAGATACGCAGTATTTT.

The chain joins TRBV18 to TRBJ2-6; possibly TRBD1 for D (6 bases). Germline V lookup: CDR1 KGHSH, CDR2 LQKENI. V was trimmed by 1 base and J by 6 bases, leaving 19 bases between them. The CDR3 has 18 amino acids. The CDR3 protein is CASSPRHYGQLEANVLTF. CDR3 DNA: TGTGCCAGCTCACCACGTCACTACGGACAGCTCGAGGCCAACGTCCTGACTTTC.

This clone was observed once. The genes are TRBV6-5 and TRBJ2-7; 9 bases line up with TRBD1. CDR1 is MNHEY, CDR2 SVGAGI, per germline. The V segment lost 4 bases and the J segment 4 bases; nucleotides outside the gene matches: 8. The CDR3 is 15 amino acids. CDR3 in DNA: TGTGCCAGCAGTTTGTACAGGGGGCCTTCTTACGAGCAGTACTTC. This gives the protein CASSLYRGPSYEQYF.

The V gene is TRBV29-1, the J gene TRBJ2-3; possible D gene TRBD2, 5 bases. Germline CDR1 SQVTM, CDR2 ANQGSEA. The CDR3 is 13 amino acids. Trimming took off 3 bases at V and 0 bases at J, with 7 bases between the two ends. The CDR3 DNA sequence: TGCAGCGTTGATCGGGATAGCACAGATACGCAGTATTTT. Translating it yields CSVDRDSTDTQYF.

This clone was detected once. The V and J genes are TRBV9 and TRBJ2-3, with 11 bases fitting TRBD2. The CDR3 is 16 residues long. J gave up 4 bases and V 0 bases, and 4 bases lay outside the gene matches. The germline V gene has CDR1 SGDLS and CDR2 YYNGEE. The CDR3 here is CASSVGELAGADTQYF. DNA of the CDR3: TGTGCCAGCAGCGTAGGGGAACTAGCGGGAGCAGATACGCAGTATTTT.

The V and J genes are TRBV18 and TRBJ2-7; 14 bases fit TRBD2. This CDR3 is 15 amino acids long. Germline V gene lookup returns CDR1 KGHSH and CDR2 LQKENI. Germline trimming cut 1 base from V and 9 bases from J; bases unmatched to any gene: 5. The CDR3 DNA reads as TGTGCCAGCTCACCACAAGGGACTAGCGGGAGCTGGCAGTACTTC. The encoded protein is CASSPQGTSGSWQYF. The full variable domain, rest sourced from reference TRBV18 and TRBJ2-7, is NAGVMQNPRHLVRRRGQEARLRCSPMKGHSHVYWYRQLPEEGLKFMVYLQKENIIDESGMPKERFSAEFPKEGPSILRIQQVVRGDSAAYFCASSPQGTSGSWQYFGPGTRLTVT.

The chain couples TRBV5-1 to TRBJ2-3; no definite D call. Germline-derived CDR1 and CDR2 are SGHRS and YFSETQ. V shed 5 bases and J shed 2 bases, with 12 bases lying between them. This CDR3 has 14 residues. As DNA, the CDR3 is TGCGCCAGCAGTGTCCAGCAGGACACAGATACGCAGTATTTT. It yields the protein CASSVQQDTDTQYF.

The chain carries TRBV12-5 and TRBJ1-2; possible D gene TRBD1, 5 bases. V shed 6 bases and J shed 8 bases, with 13 bases lying between them. CDR3 length equals 12 residues. Germline-derived CDR1 and CDR2 are LGHNT and FRNRAP. Here the CDR3 DNA reads TGTGCTAGTGGAGACAGCTTTGCCGGCTACACCTTC. Translation gives CASGDSFAGYTF.

The chain carries TRBV7-8 and TRBJ1-1; D is ambiguous. V was cut by 1 base and J by 5 bases, with 11 bases left in between. The germline gives CDR1 SGHVS, CDR2 FQNEAQ. The CDR3 sequence is 14 residues long. The CDR3 loop is CASSLVAGSTEAFF. In DNA, the CDR3 is TGTGCCAGCAGCTTAGTGGCAGGCTCGACTGAAGCTTTCTTT.

This chain joins TRBV11-2 and TRBJ2-7; tentative D call: TRBD1 (5 bases). CDR3 length: 15 residues. V lost 1 base, J lost 6 bases, and 16 bases lay in between. Per the germline V gene, CDR1 is SGHAT and CDR2 is FQNNGV. CDR3 region: CASSLAAGADFEQYF. The CDR3 DNA follows: TGTGCCAGCAGCTTAGCGGCTGGGGCAGATTTCGAGCAGTACTTC.

This clone has just a few counts. The identical CDR3 is also encoded by other nucleotide sequences in the sample. The chain combines TRBV28 with TRBJ2-3; no clear D. Germline lookup yields CDR1 MDHEN and CDR2 SYDVKM. The CDR3 contains 13 residues. The germline V and J ends were trimmed by 2 bases and 1 base, with 4 bases remaining between them. CDR3 residues: CASSLPGTDTQYF. The CDR3 nucleotides read TGTGCCAGCAGTTTACCAGGCACAGATACGCAGTATTTT.

J is TRBJ2-1 and V is TRBV9; 11 bases line up with TRBD2. Germline-derived CDR1 and CDR2 are SGDLS and YYNGEE. V lost 0 bases, J lost 4 bases, and 6 bases stayed unmatched. This CDR3 contains 17 residues. CDR3 amino acids: CASSVGVTSGGYNEQFF. As DNA, the CDR3 is TGTGCCAGCAGCGTAGGAGTCACTAGCGGGGGATACAATGAGCAGTTCTTC.

The gene calls are TRBV19 and TRBJ1-1; 9 nucleotides line up with TRBD1. CDR1 and CDR2 (germline): LNHDA, SQIVND (reference sequence). The CDR3 has 13 amino acids. Trimming at V came to 7 bases and at J to 4 bases, leaving 4 bases not matched to a gene. The DNA of the CDR3 is TGTGCCAGTAAACAGGGGGCTGTCACTGAAGCTTTCTTT. Amino acid sequence: CASKQGAVTEAFF.

As regards this clone: The sample carries other DNA sequences with the same CDR3. The V gene is TRBV18, the J gene TRBJ2-5; D not certain. This CDR3 spans 12 amino acids. Germline V gene sequence: CDR1 KGHSH, CDR2 LQKENI. Trimming took 1 base from V and 5 from J, leaving 5 bases between them. The CDR3 nucleotides read TGTGCCAGCTCACCACTCGGGGAGACCCAGTACTTC. It is translated as CASSPLGETQYF. Based on the CDR3 plus reference TRBV18 and TRBJ2-5, the full variable domain is NAGVMQNPRHLVRRRGQEARLRCSPMKGHSHVYWYRQLPEEGLKFMVYLQKENIIDESGMPKERFSAEFPKEGPSILRIQQVVRGDSAAYFCASSPLGETQYFGPGTRLLVL.

With respect to this clone: This CDR3 is also generated by other DNA sequences in the sample. The genes are TRBV5-1 and TRBJ2-7; 7 nucleotides match TRBD2. The CDR3 is 15 residues long. The junction had 3 bases not matched to a gene; V was cut back by 0 bases and J by 0 bases. CDR1 and CDR2 from the germline V gene are SGHRS and YFSETQ. CDR3 DNA sequence: TGCGCCAGCAGCTTGGGTGGCGGGAGCTCCTACGAGCAGTACTTC. It is translated as CASSLGGGSSYEQYF. Full variable domain (outside the CDR3, taken from reference TRBV5-1 and TRBJ2-7): KAGVTQTPRYLIKTRGQQVTLSCSPISGHRSVSWYQQTPGQGLQFLFEYFSETQRNKGNFPGRFSGRQFSNSRSEMNVSTLELGDSALYLCASSLGGGSSYEQYFGPGTRLTVT.

This chain links TRBV5-1 with TRBJ2-7; 8 bases align to TRBD2. Per the germline V gene, CDR1 is SGHRS and CDR2 is YFSETQ. The J segment lost 7 bases and the V segment lost 0 bases, leaving 3 bases of the junction unmatched. The CDR3 has 13 amino acids. The CDR3 region has the DNA TGCGCCAGCAGCTTGGATCTAGCGGGTGAGCAGTACTTC. It yields the protein CASSLDLAGEQYF.

This chain links TRBV19 with TRBJ2-2; TRBD1 aligns across 7 bases. V was clipped by 6 bases and J by 2 bases; unmatched bases: 9. The CDR3 length is 16 residues. CDR1 and CDR2 (germline): LNHDA, SQIVND (reference sequence). The CDR3 DNA reads as TGTGCCAGTAGACTCGGACAGGCCGTTAACACCGGGGAGCTGTTTTTT. It codes for CASRLGQAVNTGELFF. Supplemented by reference TRBV19 and TRBJ2-2, the full variable domain reads DGGITQSPKYLFRKEGQNVTLSCEQNLNHDAMYWYRQDPGQGLRLIYYSQIVNDFQKGDIAEGYSVSREKKESFPLTVTSAQKNPTAFYLCASRLGQAVNTGELFFGEGSRLTVL.

This clone was observed once. The DNA for the CDR3 is TGTGCCAGCAGCCCAATCTCTCTAGGTAGCTACGAGCAGTACTTC. Translation gives CASSPISLGSYEQYF. V gene TRBV7-2 combines with J gene TRBJ2-7; D is undetermined. The CDR3 contains 15 residues. V was trimmed by 5 bases and J by 3 bases, leaving 17 bases between them. The germline CDR1 and CDR2 sequences are SGHTA and FQGNSA.

The chain recombines TRBV5-8 with TRBJ2-1; TRBD2 matches 10 bases. Germline CDR1 SGHTS, CDR2 YDEGEE. The CDR3 is made up of 17 amino acids. The V gene end was trimmed by 4 bases and the J gene end by 7 bases; junction bases not matched to a gene: 14. For the CDR3, the DNA is TGTGCCAGCAGCGCGATACTAGCGGGAATTGGAAGGAATGAGCAGTTCTTC. As protein: CASSAILAGIGRNEQFF. Supplemented by reference TRBV5-8 and TRBJ2-1, the full variable domain reads EAGVTQSPTHLIKTRGQQATLRCSPISGHTSVYWYQQALGLGLQFLLWYDEGEERNRGNFPPRFSGRQFPNYSSELNVNALELEDSALYLCASSAILAGIGRNEQFFGPGTRLTVL.

V is TRBV5-4 and J is TRBJ1-5; TRBD1 matches 9 bases. V lost 0 bases, J lost 7 bases, and 5 bases stayed unmatched. Germline V CDR1 and CDR2: SGHNT, YYREEE (reference sequence). The length of the CDR3 is 15 residues. The CDR3 DNA follows: TGTGCCAGCAGCTTGGGGGGACAGGGATCCCAGCCCCAGCATTTT. Its translation is CASSLGGQGSQPQHF.

The chain recombines TRBV19 with TRBJ2-3; D might be TRBD2 (6 bases). V was shortened by 1 base and J by 4 bases, with 9 bases between the two germline ends. Germline CDR1 LNHDA, CDR2 SQIVND (reference sequence). The CDR3 has 14 residues. CDR3 loop: CASSIGWGADTQYF. The CDR3 DNA is TGTGCCAGTAGTATAGGCTGGGGGGCAGATACGCAGTATTTT.

The rearrangement joins TRBV28 to TRBJ1-5; the D gene is possibly TRBD1 (5 bases). V was clipped by 2 bases and J by 6 bases, with 14 bases between them. The CDR3 has 15 amino acids. Germline V gene sequence: CDR1 MDHEN, CDR2 SYDVKM. CDR3 residues: CASSLIRGWVQPQHF. CDR3 DNA: TGTGCCAGCAGTTTAATTAGGGGCTGGGTTCAGCCCCAGCATTTT. The entire variable domain, with the rest obtained from reference TRBV28 and TRBJ1-5, is as follows: DVKVTQSSRYLVKRTGEKVFLECVQDMDHENMFWYRQDPGLGLRLIYFSYDVKMKEKGDIPEGYSVSREKKERFSLILESASTNQTSMYLCASSLIRGWVQPQHFGDGTRLSIL.